The 11 T cell receptor beta chains below come from one sample, sequenced in a study of T cell responses to AZD1222 COVID-19 vaccine. The method was immunoSEQ multiplex PCR; TCRdb's version includes in-frame clones alone and lacks a portion of them. Found here are 130,000 or so clones, 85% to 90% of them singletons; the top ten hold 12%. Sample: peripheral blood, taken on day 0 of AZD1222 vaccination. Receptors were obtained from an adult in good health.

The chain recombines TRBV7-2 with TRBJ2-2; no definite D call. CDR1 is SGHTA and CDR2 is FQGNSA in the germline V gene. This CDR3 region has 13 residues. V lost 6 bases, J lost 4 bases, and 9 bases lay in between. CDR3 DNA sequence: TGTGCCAGCAGGGCCCGAGTCACCGGGGAGCTGTTTTTT. It codes for CASRARVTGELFF.

V is TRBV29-1 and J is TRBJ1-1; 7 bases map to TRBD1. Germline V gene data show CDR1 as SQVTM and CDR2 as ANQGSEA. This CDR3 has 13 amino acids. J was trimmed by 1 base and V by 1 base; bases with no gene match: 0. This CDR3 reads CSVEGQGNTEAFF. CDR3 bases: TGCAGCGTTGAAGGACAGGGGAACACTGAAGCTTTCTTT.

This chain links TRBV12-3 or TRBV12-4 with TRBJ1-1; the match to TRBD1 covers 7 bases. Trimming took 3 bases from V and 9 from J; bases not matched to a gene: 7. This CDR3 has 13 amino acids. CDR3 nucleotides: TGTGCCAGCAGTTTGAAGGGGGCTGGGAAAGCTTTCTTT. Translated: CASSLKGAGKAFF.

The V and J genes are TRBV27 and TRBJ2-3; TRBD2 is a possible D gene (6 bases). Per the germline V gene, CDR1 is MNHEY and CDR2 is SMNVEV (reference sequence). The CDR3 is 18 residues long. Trimming took 2 bases from V and 4 from J, leaving 22 bases between them. CDR3 coding DNA: TGTGCCAGCAGTTTAAAGTCCCTGCTAGCGATCACGGCAGATACGCAGTATTTT. Translation gives CASSLKSLLAITADTQYF.

This chain uses TRBV2 with TRBJ1-3; no firm D call. Trimming cost V 3 bases and J 0 bases, with 6 bases left between them. The CDR3 is 14 amino acids. Germline lookup yields CDR1 SNHLY and CDR2 FYNNEI. CDR3 sequence: CASSEGSSGNTIYF. The CDR3 coding sequence is TGTGCCAGCAGTGAGGGCAGCTCTGGAAACACCATATATTTT. Together with reference TRBV2 and TRBJ1-3, the CDR3 gives the full variable domain: EPEVTQTPSHQVTQMGQEVILRCVPISNHLYFYWYRQILGQKVEFLVSFYNNEISEKSEIFDDQFSVERPDGSNFTLKIRSTKLEDSAMYFCASSEGSSGNTIYFGEGSWLTVV.

This clone has a handful of counts. The J gene is TRBJ2-2, the V gene TRBV5-8, with D possibly matching TRBD1 (5 bases). Trimming took off 4 bases at V and 0 bases at J, with 10 bases between the two ends. The CDR3 runs to 15 residues. Germline loops: CDR1 SGHTS, CDR2 YDEGEE. CDR3 protein: CASSPGHTNTGELFF. The CDR3 DNA follows: TGTGCCAGCAGCCCCGGACACACGAACACCGGGGAGCTGTTTTTT.

This clone was observed a few times. The CDR3 sequence is CSVRTQGASYEQYF. CDR3 DNA sequence: TGCAGCGTTCGGACACAGGGGGCGTCCTACGAGCAGTACTTC. The chain has TRBV29-1 and TRBJ2-7, with 9 bases matching TRBD1. V gave up 5 bases and J gave up 1 base; unmatched junction bases: 6. There are 14 residues in the CDR3. The germline V gene encodes CDR1 SQVTM and CDR2 ANQGSEA.

V usage is TRBV28 and J usage is TRBJ1-6; TRBD1 matches at 7 bases. Looked up from germline, CDR1 is MDHEN and CDR2 is SYDVKM. V lost 6 bases and J lost 7; bases outside the gene matches: 9. The CDR3 has 15 residues. The CDR3 protein is CASRYSDRANSPLHF. In DNA form, the CDR3 reads TGTGCCAGCAGATACAGCGACAGGGCGAATTCACCCCTCCACTTT.

J is TRBJ1-3 and V is TRBV9; TRBD1 might be the D (6 bases). CDR3 length: 14 residues. V was pared by 0 bases and J by 8 bases, with 12 bases between. From germline, CDR1 is SGDLS and CDR2 YYNGEE. This CDR3 reads CASSVGGGGHTIYF. In DNA form, the CDR3 reads TGTGCCAGCAGCGTAGGGGGAGGGGGTCACACCATATATTTT.

The rearrangement joins TRBV5-1 to TRBJ1-2, with TRBD1 matching 7 bases. Germline CDR1 SGHRS, CDR2 YFSETQ. This CDR3 has 16 residues. Losses at the gene ends were 4 bases for V and 7 bases for J; bases not matched to a gene: 16. In DNA, the CDR3 is TGCGCCAGCAGCGCAAGAGGACAGGCCGGAAGCGGTGGCTACACCTTC. Its protein is CASSARGQAGSGGYTF.

CDR3 loop: CASSMSSATKNIQYF. The CDR3 nucleotides read TGTGCCAGTAGTATGTCTAGCGCGACCAAAAACATTCAGTACTTC. V gene TRBV19 combines with J gene TRBJ2-4, with a tentative D call TRBD2 (6 bases). The CDR3 consists of 15 residues. The V gene lost 3 bases and the J gene lost 2 bases, with 11 bases spanning the gap. The germline V gene has CDR1 LNHDA and CDR2 SQIVND (reference sequence).